The 12 T cell receptor beta chains listed next were all sequenced from one sample in a study of blood T cell repertoires in COVID-19. Using immunoSEQ multiplex PCR, the repertoire was profiled, and TCRdb retains in-frame clones only, with some absent. The table includes tens of thousands of clones, about 80% detected once. Sequenced input: peripheral blood. These receptors originate from a woman aged 65 to 85 with acute or convalescent COVID-19.

The chain combines TRBV5-4 with TRBJ1-5; 7 nucleotides match TRBD1. Per the germline V gene, CDR1 is SGHNT and CDR2 is YYREEE (reference sequence). This CDR3 is built from 13 residues. J was trimmed by 9 bases and V by 4 bases; bases with no gene match: 7. CDR3 bases: TGTGCCAGCAGCCTCGACAGGGTGGGGCCCCAGCATTTT. Translation gives CASSLDRVGPQHF. Full variable domain (missing parts from reference TRBV5-4 and TRBJ1-5): ETGVTQSPTHLIKTRGQQVTLRCSSQSGHNTVSWYQQALGQGPQFIFQYYREEENGRGNFPPRFSGLQFPNYSSELNVNALELDDSALYLCASSLDRVGPQHFGDGTRLSIL.

This sequence joins TRBV29-1 and TRBJ2-5; a possible D gene is TRBD2 (5 bases). Germline assignment: CDR1 SQVTM and CDR2 ANQGSEA. V gave up 2 bases and J gave up 6 bases, with 13 bases separating them. The CDR3 runs 13 residues. CDR3 residues: CSVENLGEQTQYF. In DNA form, the CDR3 reads TGCAGCGTTGAAAACCTTGGGGAGCAGACCCAGTACTTC. The variable domain in full, with the rest retrieved from reference TRBV29-1 and TRBJ2-5, is SAVISQKPSRDICQRGTSLTIQCQVDSQVTMMFWYRQQPGQSLTLIATANQGSEATYESGFVIDKFPISRPNLTFSTLTVSNMSPEDSSIYLCSVENLGEQTQYFGPGTRLLVL.

This chain uses TRBV5-4 with TRBJ1-2; TRBD1 agrees at 7 bases. The CDR3 runs 13 residues. After removal of 5 bases from V and 3 bases from J, the junction contained 4 bases not matched to a gene. CDR1 SGHNT and CDR2 YYREEE come from the germline V gene (reference sequence). The CDR3 reads CASRLDRDYGYTF. Written as DNA, the CDR3 is TGTGCCAGCAGGCTCGACAGGGACTATGGCTACACCTTC.

V gene TRBV11-2 combines with J gene TRBJ2-3; 12 bases are a match to TRBD2. The CDR3 runs to 14 residues. Germline trimming cut 5 bases from V and 7 bases from J; bases unmatched to any gene: 4. Germline lookup yields CDR1 SGHAT and CDR2 FQNNGV. CDR3 nucleotide sequence: TGTGCCAGCAGCATAGGACTAGCGGGAAATACGCAGTATTTT. It encodes CASSIGLAGNTQYF. Variable domain in full (rest from reference TRBV11-2 and TRBJ2-3): EAGVAQSPRYKIIEKRQSVAFWCNPISGHATLYWYQQILGQGPKLLIQFQNNGVVDDSQLPKDRFSAERLKGVDSTLKIQPAKLEDSAVYLCASSIGLAGNTQYFGPGTRLTVL.

This clone appeared once. This chain uses TRBV6-6 with TRBJ1-1; D possibly corresponds to TRBD1 (6 bases). The CDR3 totals 11 residues. Germline V gene lookup returns CDR1 MNHNY and CDR2 SVGAGI (reference sequence). Deletions cut 6 bases from V and 8 bases from J, with 10 bases between. The CDR3 coding sequence is TGTGCCAGCAGCTTTGGGACAGAAGCTTTCTTT. Protein: CASSFGTEAFF.

Comment on this clone: The same CDR3 is also encoded by other DNA sequences in this sample. The chain couples TRBV5-5 to TRBJ1-5; 10 bases map to TRBD1. Trimming at V came to 5 bases and at J to 3 bases, leaving 5 bases not matched to a gene. CDR3 length: 15 residues. Germline CDR1 is SGHKS and CDR2 is YYEKEE (reference sequence). The CDR3 DNA is TGTGCCAGCAGTTCCGGGACAGGGGACAATCAGCCCCAGCATTTT. This gives the protein CASSSGTGDNQPQHF.

The chain uses TRBV7-9 and TRBJ1-3, with D perhaps TRBD1 (5 bases). This CDR3 spans 14 amino acids. Germline V gene lookup returns CDR1 SEHNR and CDR2 FQNEAQ (reference sequence). V was cut by 5 bases and J by 2 bases, with 10 bases left in between. CDR3 sequence (DNA): TGTGCCAGCAGCCAGGGACTCCCTGGAAACACCATATATTTT. It codes for CASSQGLPGNTIYF. Looking up the rest from reference TRBV7-9 and TRBJ1-3 gives the full variable domain: DTGVSQNPRHKITKRGQNVTFRCDPISEHNRLYWYRQTLGQGPEFLTYFQNEAQLEKSRLLSDRFSAERPKGSFSTLEIQRTEQGDSAMYLCASSQGLPGNTIYFGEGSWLTVV.

The chain has TRBV2 and TRBJ2-1; D unresolved. Germline V gene data show CDR1 as SNHLY and CDR2 as FYNNEI. Deletions cut 2 bases from V and 7 bases from J, with 9 bases between. This CDR3 comprises 13 residues. The CDR3 protein is CASSEPQVNEQFF. The CDR3 nucleotides are TGTGCCAGCAGTGAACCCCAGGTGAATGAGCAGTTCTTC.

The chain has TRBV2 and TRBJ1-1; TRBD1 matches at 7 bases. The length of the CDR3 is 15 residues. J was trimmed by 6 bases and V by 5 bases; bases with no gene match: 12. Germline loops: CDR1 SNHLY, CDR2 FYNNEI. The CDR3 region has the DNA TGTGCCAGCAGTCAGGGACAGCCCGGGGTCGCTGAAGCTTTCTTT. It specifies CASSQGQPGVAEAFF.

This chain joins TRBV2 and TRBJ1-6; D may be TRBD1 (5 bases). This CDR3 spans 13 amino acids. The ends were cut back, 6 bases at V and 9 bases at J, with 12 bases in the middle. Germline V CDR1 and CDR2: SNHLY, FYNNEI. For the CDR3, the DNA is TGTGCCAGCAGCGCAGGGTGGGGTTCACCCCTCCACTTT. Translating gives CASSAGWGSPLHF.

This clone was detected once. The rearrangement joins TRBV24-1 to TRBJ2-7; D is ambiguous. The germline CDR1 and CDR2 sequences are KGHDR and SFDVKD. V gave up 3 bases and J gave up 3 bases, with 5 bases separating them. CDR3 length: 12 residues. The CDR3, as DNA: TGTGCCACCAGTGATCGTAACTACGAGCAGTACTTC. Amino acids: CATSDRNYEQYF.

This clone was picked up a small number of times. The chain carries TRBV5-1 and TRBJ1-1; 8 positions match TRBD1. CDR1 is SGHRS, CDR2 YFSETQ, per germline. V dropped 4 bases and J dropped 4; count of bases not matched to a gene: 9. The CDR3 contains 15 residues. The CDR3 nucleotides read TGCGCCAGCAGCACCGACGGACAGGGTGGCACTGAAGCTTTCTTT. Amino acid sequence: CASSTDGQGGTEAFF.